This record covers a single TCR beta chain. Its specificity is not known. This entry comes from a study of cytomegalovirus exposure and HLA in healthy donors. Study outcomes and limitations: The study had only CMV serostatus as immune exposure information.

In the PCR, 60 Vbeta and 13 Jbeta primers were used. Libraries were prepared by immunoSEQ multiplex PCR; TCRdb keeps only in-frame clonotypes and omits some of them. Among approximately 210,000 clones listed, 70% to 80% were seen once. The origin of this receptor is a woman aged 45-65 years in good health and CMV-seronegative. Sequenced material: PBMCs.

The CDR3 nucleotides read TGCGCCAGCAGCCCGCCGGCCCCGGGAGTAAATGAGCAGTTCTTC. Protein product: CASSPPAPGVNEQFF. The rearrangement links TRBV5-1 to TRBJ2-1; D perhaps matches TRBD2 (6 bases). Germline CDR1 reads SGHRS; CDR2 reads YFSETQ. This CDR3 has 15 residues. Trimming left V 4 bases short and J 7 bases short, with 18 bases between.